This TCR beta chain was found in a study of cytomegalovirus exposure and HLA in healthy donors. The table came from immunoSEQ multiplex PCR; TCRdb's copy has only in-frame clones and leaves some out. The data show approximately 230,000 clones, roughly 87% seen once. CDR3 length: 13 residues. Germline loops: CDR1 MNHEY, CDR2 SMNVEV (reference sequence). Germline trimming cut 4 bases from V and 5 bases from J; bases unmatched to any gene: 2. The donors belonged to the roughly 110-subject validation cohort, separate from the roughly 600-subject first cohort. This sequence joins TRBV27 and TRBJ2-5; 9 bases fit TRBD2. Sequenced: PBMCs. The clonotype originates from a man aged 18 to 35 in good health and CMV-seropositive. The CDR3 DNA sequence: TGTGCCAGCAGTTACACTAGCGGGGAGACCCAGTACTTC. Amino acid sequence: CASSYTSGETQYF.